Each of the 25 T cell receptor beta chains below was sequenced from the same sample in a study of blood T cell repertoires in COVID-19. Here immunoSEQ multiplex PCR was the method, and the copy in TCRdb shows in-frame clones only, minus some. The sample contains some 290,000 clones, roughly nine tenths of which appear only once. The sequencing sample was made of peripheral blood. The source is a woman aged 30 to 39 with COVID-19, enrolled during active disease.

Worth noting for this clone: The sample carries other DNA sequences with the same CDR3. The chain links TRBV5-6 to TRBJ2-6, with D uncertain. CDR1 is SGHDT, CDR2 YYEEEE, per germline. The CDR3 consists of 13 residues. Trimming took off 1 base at V and 3 bases at J, with 2 bases between the two ends. CDR3 amino acids: CASSLYGANVLTF. Written as DNA, the CDR3 is TGTGCCAGCAGCTTGTATGGGGCCAACGTCCTGACTTTC.

The rearrangement joins TRBV9 to TRBJ1-1; D perhaps matches TRBD1 (5 bases). The CDR3 totals 15 residues. Germline V gene data show CDR1 as SGDLS and CDR2 as YYNGEE. The germline V and J ends were trimmed by 3 bases and 5 bases, with 17 bases remaining between them. CDR3 residues: CASSEKGQGRTEAFF. CDR3 nucleotide sequence: TGTGCCAGCAGCGAGAAGGGCCAGGGTCGGACTGAAGCTTTCTTT.

This clone was picked up a small number of times. The chain is built from TRBV5-1 and TRBJ1-1, with TRBD1 identical over 7 bases. Trimming took 5 bases from V and 0 from J; bases not matched to a gene: 7. Germline values: CDR1 SGHRS, CDR2 YFSETQ. The CDR3 totals 15 residues. The CDR3 loop reads CASSMRGQMNTEAFF. The CDR3 DNA is TGCGCCAGCAGTATGCGGGGACAGATGAACACTGAAGCTTTCTTT.

This chain uses TRBV19 with TRBJ2-7; 8 nucleotides line up with TRBD1. Germline V gives CDR1 LNHDA, CDR2 SQIVND (reference sequence). This CDR3 spans 13 amino acids. Trimming took 6 bases from V and 7 from J; bases not matched to a gene: 8. CDR3 coding DNA: TGTGCCAGTAGCGGACAGGGTGCGCGGGAGCAGTACTTC. Translation: CASSGQGAREQYF.

The chain joins TRBV2 to TRBJ1-5, with D maybe TRBD1 (5 bases). Trimming pared 6 bases from V and 1 base from J, leaving 7 bases between. From germline, CDR1 is SNHLY and CDR2 FYNNEI. This CDR3 has 13 amino acids. Here the CDR3 reads CASSWGSNQPQHF. DNA for the CDR3: TGTGCCAGCAGCTGGGGCAGCAATCAGCCCCAGCATTTT. The full variable domain, completed using reference TRBV2 and TRBJ1-5, is EPEVTQTPSHQVTQMGQEVILRCVPISNHLYFYWYRQILGQKVEFLVSFYNNEISEKSEIFDDQFSVERPDGSNFTLKIRSTKLEDSAMYFCASSWGSNQPQHFGDGTRLSIL.

The chain is built from TRBV5-1 and TRBJ1-2, with D maybe TRBD1 (5 bases). The CDR3 sequence is 16 residues long. V was shortened by 1 base and J by 3 bases, with 16 bases between the two germline ends. From germline, CDR1 is SGHRS and CDR2 YFSETQ. This chain's CDR3 is CASSLYETARDYGYTF. DNA of the CDR3: TGCGCCAGCAGCTTGTATGAGACAGCCCGGGACTATGGCTACACCTTC. The variable domain in full, completed from reference TRBV5-1 and TRBJ1-2, reads KAGVTQTPRYLIKTRGQQVTLSCSPISGHRSVSWYQQTPGQGLQFLFEYFSETQRNKGNFPGRFSGRQFSNSRSEMNVSTLELGDSALYLCASSLYETARDYGYTFGSGTRLTVV.

The chain recombines TRBV5-1 with TRBJ2-7; TRBD2 matches 7 bases. Germline assignment: CDR1 SGHRS and CDR2 YFSETQ. The CDR3 loop spans 14 amino acids. The V gene end was trimmed by 0 bases and the J gene end by 0 bases; junction bases not matched to a gene: 0. In nucleotides, the CDR3 is TGCGCCAGCAGCTTGGGCGGGAGCTCCTACGAGCAGTACTTC. Translating it yields CASSLGGSSYEQYF.

The CDR3 nucleotides read TGTGCCAGCAGCCCCCTGAGCTCTAACTATGGCTACACCTTC. Amino acids: CASSPLSSNYGYTF. The gene calls are TRBV16 and TRBJ1-2, with D unclear. With 4 bases removed from V and 0 bases from J, the gap between germline ends came to 9 bases. Germline V lookup: CDR1 KGHSY, CDR2 FQNENV. CDR3 length: 14 residues.

The V gene is TRBV5-1, the J gene TRBJ1-4; 9 nucleotides align to TRBD1. The trim removed 6 bases at V and 8 bases at J, leaving 17 bases unmatched. CDR1 is SGHRS and CDR2 is YFSETQ in the germline V gene. There are 17 residues in the CDR3. Here the CDR3 reads CASMRGSVGTGTEKLFF. The CDR3 nucleotides are TGCGCCAGCATGAGAGGGTCCGTAGGGACAGGGACCGAAAAACTGTTTTTT.

The chain links TRBV28 to TRBJ2-7; the match to TRBD1 covers 7 bases. This CDR3 spans 15 amino acids. Germline V CDR1 and CDR2: MDHEN, SYDVKM. V dropped 3 bases and J dropped 3; count of bases not matched to a gene: 8. The CDR3 loop is CASSLGPGQLYEQYF. The CDR3 DNA is TGTGCCAGCAGTTTGGGGCCGGGACAGCTCTACGAGCAGTACTTC.

The rearrangement uses TRBV4-1 and TRBJ2-2, with D perhaps matching TRBD2 (6 bases). V lost 2 bases to trimming and J lost 1 base, with 8 bases between them. The CDR3 extends over 15 amino acids. CDR1 MGHRA and CDR2 YSYEKL come from the germline V gene. This chain's CDR3 is CASSQRGRNTGELFF. DNA for the CDR3: TGCGCCAGCAGCCAACGGGGGAGGAACACCGGGGAGCTGTTTTTT.

This clone was found a few times. This rearrangement joins TRBV7-9 to TRBJ2-1, with a tentative D call TRBD2 (6 bases). The V end was cut by 3 bases, the J end by 4 bases, with 16 bases between. Germline V lookup: CDR1 SEHNR, CDR2 FQNEAQ (reference sequence). The CDR3 spans 16 residues. The CDR3 bases are TGTGCCAGCAGCTTTGAACTAGCCGATCGATACAATGAGCAGTTCTTC. Translated, it gives CASSFELADRYNEQFF.

This clone is labeled medium-sized (0.01 to 0.1%). The rearrangement joins TRBV28 to TRBJ1-2; no definite D call. Trimming left V 4 bases short and J 4 bases short, with 13 bases between. The CDR3 runs to 14 residues. Germline CDR1 MDHEN, CDR2 SYDVKM. The CDR3 DNA follows: TGTGCCAGCAGTTATCCCCTAGGTGGCTATGGCTACACCTTC. It is translated as CASSYPLGGYGYTF.

The chain links TRBV19 to TRBJ2-3; 9 bases align to TRBD2. Per the germline V gene, CDR1 is LNHDA and CDR2 is SQIVND (reference sequence). With 10 bases clipped from V and 3 bases from J, the junction kept 11 bases outside the gene matches. The CDR3 is 15 amino acids. The DNA of the CDR3 is TGTGCCACCAATTGGCGAAGCGGGGGGACAGATACGCAGTATTTT. It yields the protein CATNWRSGGTDTQYF.

This clone showed up just once. The V call is TRBV6-5, the J call TRBJ1-1; maybe TRBD1 (6 bases). Looked up from germline, CDR1 is MNHEY and CDR2 is SVGAGI. The CDR3 contains 15 residues. Trimming removed 4 bases at V and 7 bases at J, with 19 bases between. In nucleotides, the CDR3 is TGTGCCAGCAGTTTCTACAGGGTGCGGTTGGATGAAGCTTTCTTT. This sequence encodes CASSFYRVRLDEAFF.

This clone was recorded only once. The rearrangement joins TRBV4-1 to TRBJ1-5; 7 nucleotides match TRBD1. The CDR3 sequence is 13 residues long. In germline, CDR1 is MGHRA, CDR2 YSYEKL. The J segment lost 4 bases and the V segment lost 3 bases, leaving 0 bases of the junction unmatched. This CDR3 reads CASSQGQNQPQHF. The CDR3 DNA reads TGCGCCAGCAGCCAGGGACAGAATCAGCCCCAGCATTTT.

The chain combines TRBV3-1 (or the pseudogene TRBV3-2) with TRBJ2-7; the match to TRBD2 covers 12 bases. The CDR3 is made up of 15 amino acids. Trimming at V came to 3 bases and at J to 4 bases, leaving 4 bases not matched to a gene. Germline V gene sequence: CDR1 LGHDT, CDR2 YNNKEL (reference sequence). The CDR3 sequence is CASSHASGGAYEQYF. DNA of the CDR3: TGTGCCAGCAGCCATGCTAGCGGGGGGGCTTACGAGCAGTACTTC.

The chain recombines TRBV13 with TRBJ2-1; TRBD2 matches 8 bases. Germline V gene sequence: CDR1 PRHDT, CDR2 FYEKMQ (reference sequence). The CDR3 spans 13 residues. After removal of 4 bases from V and 6 bases from J, the junction contained 2 bases not matched to a gene. CDR3 nucleotides: TGTGCCAGCAGCTCGCGGGGGGTCAATGAGCAGTTCTTC. Encoded protein: CASSSRGVNEQFF.

This chain uses TRBV2 with TRBJ1-1; D call uncertain. The CDR3 is 13 residues long. CDR1 SNHLY and CDR2 FYNNEI come from the germline V gene. Trimming stripped 5 bases from V and 5 bases from J, with 12 bases between. The CDR3 DNA reads TGTGCCAGCAGTAACGGACTACGAACTGAAGCTTTCTTT. Translating it yields CASSNGLRTEAFF. Complete variable domain (other parts from reference TRBV2 and TRBJ1-1): EPEVTQTPSHQVTQMGQEVILRCVPISNHLYFYWYRQILGQKVEFLVSFYNNEISEKSEIFDDQFSVERPDGSNFTLKIRSTKLEDSAMYFCASSNGLRTEAFFGQGTRLTVV.

This clone was detected only a few times. CDR3 DNA: TGTGCCAGCAGGCAGGCCAGCTCCTACGAGCAGTACTTC. This codes for CASRQASSYEQYF. The genes are TRBV27 and TRBJ2-7; no reliable D call. This CDR3 contains 13 residues. Trimming pared 6 bases from V and 0 bases from J, leaving 9 bases between. Germline CDR1 is MNHEY and CDR2 is SMNVEV (reference sequence).

J is TRBJ1-2 and V is TRBV10-2, with a weak D call TRBD1 (6 bases). Germline V CDR1 and CDR2: WSHSY, SAAADI. CDR3 length equals 16 residues. The V end lost 0 bases, the J end lost 7 bases, and 18 bases lay between the germline ends. CDR3 bases: TGCGCCAGCAGTGAGTCGGGTTCGGGGGGGCTGAGTGGCTACACCTTC. Protein: CASSESGSGGLSGYTF.

This rearrangement joins TRBV7-2 to TRBJ2-5; no reliable D call. CDR3 length equals 14 residues. Trimming pared 0 bases from V and 10 bases from J, leaving 15 bases between. Germline loops: CDR1 SGHTA, CDR2 FQGNSA. In nucleotides, the CDR3 is TGTGCCAGCAGCTTAGCAGGCCCCCAGGTGGACCAGTACTTC. Translation: CASSLAGPQVDQYF.

This chain joins TRBV7-2 and TRBJ2-1; TRBD1 is a possible D gene (6 bases). V lost 5 bases to trimming and J lost 6 bases, with 17 bases between them. The CDR3 loop spans 15 amino acids. Looked up from germline, CDR1 is SGHTA and CDR2 is FQGNSA. This CDR3 is CASSVTGMIGNEQFF. The CDR3 DNA follows: TGTGCCAGCAGCGTCACAGGGATGATAGGCAATGAGCAGTTCTTC.

This clone was detected only once. This sequence joins TRBV24-1 and TRBJ2-3; maybe TRBD1 (6 bases). This CDR3 is 15 amino acids long. The V gene's germline CDR1 is KGHDR and CDR2 SFDVKD. V was trimmed by 2 bases and J by 5 bases, leaving 13 bases between them. In DNA form, the CDR3 reads TGTGCCACCAGTGATTCCGGGACACCCCTAGATACGCAGTATTTT. It is translated as CATSDSGTPLDTQYF.

The chain joins TRBV6-1 to TRBJ2-7; 9 bases are a match to TRBD1. In germline, CDR1 is MNHNS, CDR2 SASEGT. The CDR3 spans 16 residues. V gave up 4 bases and J gave up 5 bases; unmatched junction bases: 12. This chain's CDR3 is CASSGPGQGFPDEQYF. CDR3 DNA: TGTGCCAGCAGTGGCCCGGGACAGGGTTTTCCCGACGAGCAGTACTTC.